What follows is one TCR beta chain and its context. The data stem from a study of monozygotic twins with inflammatory bowel disease. Making each TCR library took approximately 3,700 ng of total RNA. Using the 5' RACE reads, TCRdb records one entry per CDR3 protein without DNA. This sample's table has over 200,000 distinct CDR3 sequences. The CDR3 covers 17 residues. CDR1 and CDR2 from the germline V gene are LGHNA and YSLEER. The rearrangement links TRBV4-3 to TRBJ1-2; the D call of TRBD1 rests on TCRdb alone, since no DNA is present to check it. The clonotype comes from a human donor with ulcerative colitis or Crohn's disease, or a healthy co-twin of an affected twin (not recorded which). Sequenced material: blood. The CDR3 spells CASSQDRPPGGRGGYTF.